The TCR beta chain under discussion was sequenced for a study of long-term antiretroviral therapy in people with HIV. General study results and limits: Pre-ART expanded clones dominated the repertoire at every time point.

The run of the v3.0 immunoSEQ assay was at survey level. A per-sample goal of roughly 35,000-55,000 T-cell genomes was targeted by sequencing. The assay was immunoSEQ multiplex PCR, and TCRdb's table has in-frame clones only and misses some. This table has fewer than 45,000 clones, roughly 84% appearing once. CDR1 SEHNR and CDR2 FQNEAQ come from the germline V gene (reference sequence). V was cut by 6 bases and J by 3 bases, with 5 bases left in between. The CDR3 has 11 residues. On this clone: The antigen remains undetermined.

The rearrangement links TRBV7-9 to TRBJ1-1, with D hard to call. The source was unsorted PBMCs, collected 2.8 years before starting antiretroviral therapy. The TCR originated in a woman in her 30s with HIV. CDR3 DNA: TGTGCCAGCAGGAGGGACACTGAAGCTTTCTTT. Translated: CASRRDTEAFF.